The source of this T cell receptor beta chain is a study of cytomegalovirus exposure and HLA in healthy donors. Both 60 Vbeta primers and 13 Jbeta primers went into the PCR. The repertoire was sequenced with immunoSEQ multiplex PCR; TCRdb's copy has only in-frame clones and lacks some. This sample's table reports fewer than 60,000 clones. V was pared by 2 bases and J by 0 bases, with 6 bases of the junction left unmatched. The germline CDR1 and CDR2 sequences are MGHRA and YSYEKL. CDR3 length equals 19 residues. Regarding this clone: Its antigen is unknown.

General study results and limits: Further analysis, carried out later, found HLA-associated TCR beta chains more clonally expanded than equally common other chains. Follow-up analysis found HLA locus-dependent TCR association rates, highest for DRB1 and lowest for HLA-C.

The chain employs TRBV4-1 and TRBJ2-4; 14 nucleotides match TRBD2. The sequence derives from a woman aged 30 to 39 in good health and CMV-seropositive. The source material was PBMCs. The chain's CDR3 is CASSQLTSGRAGAKNIQYF. The DNA for the CDR3 is TGCGCCAGCAGCCAACTGACTAGCGGGAGGGCGGGAGCCAAAAACATTCAGTACTTC.